The 11 T cell receptor beta chains below all came from one sample that was sequenced in a study of CD8 T cells in Susac syndrome. The RNA input was roughly 0.45 to 1 ug, and it was reverse transcribed with random hexamers. TCRdb fed the immunoSEQ multiplex PCR reads into MiXCR, producing one record per CDR3 protein. The profile shows about 200,000 distinct CDR3 sequences, more than 85% of them singletons. Sequenced sample: CD4+ T cells from PBMCs. The receptors were gathered from a human donor with multiple sclerosis.

This clonotype was recorded once. This chain uses TRBV7-2 with TRBJ2-3; possible D gene TRBD2, 6 bases. The CDR3 runs to 13 residues. Trimming removed 5 bases at V and 6 bases at J, with 12 bases between. Germline CDR1 is SGHTA and CDR2 is FQGNSA. Here the CDR3 reads CASSLSRGDTQYF. The DNA for the CDR3 is TGTGCCAGCAGCCTCTCCCGGGGGGATACGCAGTATTTT.

The chain carries TRBV3-1 and TRBJ2-1; D might be TRBD1 (5 bases). The V gene lost 2 bases and the J gene lost 8 bases, with 19 bases spanning the gap. Germline V CDR1 and CDR2: LGHDT, YNNKEL (reference sequence). The CDR3 runs to 16 residues. Written as DNA, the CDR3 is TGTGCCAGCAGCCAACACCGGGCTCAATTAGGGGATGAGCAGTTCTTC. This encodes CASSQHRAQLGDEQFF.

The CDR3, as DNA: TGTGCCAGCAGCTTAGGCAGCCATCAGCCCCAGCATTTT. This sequence encodes CASSLGSHQPQHF. The chain uses TRBV11-1 and TRBJ1-5, with D unresolved. Looked up from germline, CDR1 is SGHAT and CDR2 is FQDESV (reference sequence). This CDR3 has 13 residues. V gave up 1 base and J gave up 5 bases, with 6 bases separating them.

This chain links TRBV19 with TRBJ1-5, with 7 bases lining up with TRBD1. This CDR3 region has 15 residues. Germline lookup yields CDR1 LNHDA and CDR2 SQIVND (reference sequence). Unmatched junction bases numbered 1, after V lost 1 base and J lost 1 base. This CDR3 reads CASSIARGSNQPQHF. The CDR3 coding sequence is TGTGCCAGTAGTATAGCCAGGGGGAGCAATCAGCCCCAGCATTTT.

The chain carries TRBV9 and TRBJ2-1, with a tentative D call TRBD2 (6 bases). The V gene lost 1 base and the J gene lost 5 bases, with 10 bases spanning the gap. Germline V CDR1 and CDR2: SGDLS, YYNGEE. The CDR3 extends over 14 amino acids. CDR3 bases: TGTGCCAGCAGCGTAAAGGCGGGAAACAATGAGCAGTTCTTC. Amino acids: CASSVKAGNNEQFF. Based on the CDR3 plus reference TRBV9 and TRBJ2-1, the full variable domain is DSGVTQTPKHLITATGQRVTLRCSPRSGDLSVYWYQQSLDQGLQFLIQYYNGEERAKGNILERFSAQQFPDLHSELNLSSLELGDSALYFCASSVKAGNNEQFFGPGTRLTVL.

The chain recombines TRBV29-1 with TRBJ2-3; no reliable D call. CDR1 and CDR2 from the germline V gene are SQVTM and ANQGSEA. The CDR3 spans 11 residues. V lost 7 bases to trimming and J lost 2 bases, with 7 bases between them. CDR3 bases: TGCAGCGCCCAACCCACAGATACGCAGTATTTT. Translation gives CSAQPTDTQYF.

The chain couples TRBV2 to TRBJ2-5; 8 bases agree with TRBD2. Trimming removed 6 bases from V and 1 base from J; junction bases left unmatched: 10. The germline gives CDR1 SNHLY, CDR2 FYNNEI. This CDR3 is 16 amino acids long. The chain's CDR3 is CASSRAAGATQETQYF. CDR3 coding DNA: TGTGCCAGCAGCCGTGCAGCGGGGGCCACCCAAGAGACCCAGTACTTC.

This rearrangement joins TRBV14 to TRBJ2-1; D not certain. The CDR3 contains 14 residues. Trimming took off 2 bases at V and 9 bases at J, with 14 bases between the two ends. CDR1 and CDR2 from the germline V gene are SGHDN and FVKESK. CDR3 residues: CASSQRLRPGEQFF. The CDR3 region has the DNA TGTGCCAGCAGCCAAAGACTTCGTCCGGGTGAGCAGTTCTTC. Full variable domain (rest looked up from reference TRBV14 and TRBJ2-1): EAGVTQFPSHSVIEKGQTVTLRCDPISGHDNLYWYRRVMGKEIKFLLHFVKESKQDESGMPNNRFLAERTGGTYSTLKVQPAELEDSGVYFCASSQRLRPGEQFFGPGTRLTVL.

The V call is TRBV25-1, the J call TRBJ1-5, with D hard to call. Per germline, CDR1 MGHDK and CDR2 SYGVNS. With 5 bases removed from V and 6 bases from J, the gap between germline ends came to 14 bases. The CDR3 is 14 residues long. DNA of the CDR3: TGTGCCAGCAGTCAGGTCGGTTTGGGTCAGCCCCAGCATTTT. It codes for CASSQVGLGQPQHF.

The chain recombines TRBV4-2 with TRBJ2-5, with a weak D call TRBD2 (7 bases). CDR1 and CDR2 from the germline V gene are LGHNA and YNFKEQ. This CDR3 spans 17 amino acids. Trimming cost V 0 bases and J 3 bases, with 17 bases left between them. This CDR3 reads CASSQDLGQGTKETQYF. CDR3 sequence (DNA): TGTGCCAGCAGCCAAGATCTAGGGCAGGGGACTAAAGAGACCCAGTACTTC.

The chain is built from TRBV6-5 and TRBJ1-1; D gene ambiguous. The CDR3 totals 14 residues. Germline CDR1 MNHEY, CDR2 SVGAGI. V gave up 6 bases and J gave up 7 bases, with 18 bases separating them. In DNA, the CDR3 is TGTGCCAGCAGGCAACAAATTACGGGCTTTGAAGCTTTCTTT. It encodes CASRQQITGFEAFF.